This TCR beta chain stems from a study of blood T cell repertoires in COVID-19. Study information: Samples taken during acute and convalescent COVID-19 were collected in the United States, Italy and Spain.

Everyone who took part was roughly 18 to 89 years old, and they came from 20 to 25 US areas. Assay: immunoSEQ multiplex PCR; the TCRdb copy retains only in-frame clones and omits some. The sample consists of roughly 220,000 clones, roughly 80% of them appearing once. The CDR3 runs to 16 residues. Germline V CDR1 and CDR2: SEHNR, FQNEAQ (reference sequence). The V and J ends lost 0 bases and 0 bases respectively, with 11 bases between them. This clone showed up just a few times. Sequences were obtained from PBMCs or T cells enriched from blood (not recorded which). This sequence was found in a woman between 40 and 55 years old with acute COVID-19. The chain combines TRBV7-9 with TRBJ1-2, with TRBD1 as a possible D gene (6 bases). CDR3 DNA: TGTGCCAGCAGCTTAGCACAGGGCCAGACTAACTATGGCTACACCTTC. Translating it yields CASSLAQGQTNYGYTF.